This T cell receptor (beta chain) derives from a study of blood T cell repertoires in COVID-19. Study context: PBMCs, B-cell-depleted T cells, or T cells provided the cDNA or gDNA that made up the material.

Participants came from fewer than 25 US areas, aged about 18 to 95 years. The table came from immunoSEQ multiplex PCR; TCRdb's copy has only in-frame clones and leaves some out. The repertoire holds approximately 310,000 clones, with around 90% as singletons. CDR3 size: 14 residues. V was trimmed by 2 bases and J by 1 base, leaving 7 bases between them. Germline CDR1 LNHDA, CDR2 SQIVND (reference sequence). This clonotype was obtained from a man aged 60 to 75 who had recovered from COVID-19. Source material: PBMCs or T cells enriched from blood (not recorded which). The chain employs TRBV19 and TRBJ2-3; D possibly corresponds to TRBD1 (5 bases). The CDR3 DNA reads as TGTGCCAGTAGTATAAAACAGGGCACAGATACGCAGTATTTT. Its translation is CASSIKQGTDTQYF.